Each of the 18 T cell receptor beta chains below was sequenced from the same sample in a study of siplizumab effects on memory and regulatory T cells. Measured with immunoSEQ multiplex PCR; TCRdb has only the in-frame clones, and not every one. Of 100,000 or so clones in the sample, more than 85% are singletons; the top ten hold roughly 2.6%. The sequenced sample consisted of CD4+ T cells sorted from blood. Receptor source: a human donor in good health. Some clones in this sample may be carry-over from other donors' samples.

This clone has only a few counts. The rearrangement joins TRBV5-5 to TRBJ1-2, with D possibly matching TRBD1 (5 bases). V was clipped by 4 bases and J by 4 bases, with 11 bases between them. The CDR3 runs to 13 residues. Germline V lookup: CDR1 SGHKS, CDR2 YYEKEE (reference sequence). The CDR3 nucleotides read TGTGCCAGCAGCCAGGATGGGGCCTATGGCTACACCTTC. As protein: CASSQDGAYGYTF.

The gene calls are TRBV30 and TRBJ2-4; D not certain. The germline CDR1 and CDR2 sequences are GTSNPN and SVGIG (reference sequence). The CDR3 is made up of 13 amino acids. Trimming took off 7 bases at V and 0 bases at J, with 10 bases between the two ends. The CDR3 region is CASKPEAKNIQYF. For the CDR3, the DNA is TGTGCCTCTAAACCAGAAGCCAAAAACATTCAGTACTTC.

The CDR3, as DNA: TGTGCCAGCAGCCGAGCGGGAGAGGGGGAGGAGCAGTACTTC. Protein sequence: CASSRAGEGEEQYF. The chain joins TRBV2 to TRBJ2-7; 8 nucleotides match TRBD2. Germline lookup yields CDR1 SNHLY and CDR2 FYNNEI. The CDR3 extends over 14 amino acids. V lost 6 bases, J lost 7 bases, and 11 bases stayed unmatched.

The chain combines TRBV7-9 with TRBJ2-1; D is perhaps TRBD2 (6 bases). The length of the CDR3 is 15 residues. CDR1 is SEHNR, CDR2 FQNEAQ, per germline (reference sequence). V gave up 0 bases and J gave up 7 bases, with 13 bases separating them. CDR3 residues: CASSLASGHANEQFF. CDR3 DNA sequence: TGTGCCAGCAGCTTAGCTAGCGGACATGCGAATGAGCAGTTCTTC.

This clone was detected once. This rearrangement joins TRBV2 to TRBJ2-3; TRBD2 aligns across 9 bases. The trim removed 7 bases at V and 2 bases at J, leaving 10 bases unmatched. CDR3 length: 16 amino acids. Germline V gene sequence: CDR1 SNHLY, CDR2 FYNNEI. This chain's CDR3 is CASTRRASGNTDTQYF. CDR3 coding DNA: TGTGCCAGCACCAGAAGGGCTAGCGGGAACACAGATACGCAGTATTTT. The full variable domain, its missing parts supplied by reference TRBV2 and TRBJ2-3, is EPEVTQTPSHQVTQMGQEVILRCVPISNHLYFYWYRQILGQKVEFLVSFYNNEISEKSEIFDDQFSVERPDGSNFTLKIRSTKLEDSAMYFCASTRRASGNTDTQYFGPGTRLTVL.

The chain links TRBV6-1 to TRBJ2-3; possibly TRBD1 for D (6 bases). In germline, CDR1 is MNHNS, CDR2 SASEGT. CDR3 length: 15 amino acids. Trimming took off 7 bases at V and 3 bases at J, with 17 bases between the two ends. The CDR3 protein is CASKEGGHRTDTQYF. The CDR3 nucleotides read TGTGCCAGCAAAGAAGGGGGACATCGGACAGATACGCAGTATTTT.

This chain uses TRBV7-9 with TRBJ2-5; 8 bases agree with TRBD2. V was clipped by 1 base and J by 1 base; unmatched bases: 8. Per the germline V gene, CDR1 is SEHNR and CDR2 is FQNEAQ (reference sequence). The CDR3 runs 17 residues. The CDR3 loop reads CASSLGAGGKLQETQYF. In DNA, the CDR3 is TGTGCCAGCAGCTTAGGCGCGGGGGGCAAACTCCAAGAGACCCAGTACTTC.

The table lists this clone with a few counts. CDR3 DNA: TGCAGCGTTGAAACAGGAGAGACCCAGTACTTC. This translates into CSVETGETQYF. This chain uses TRBV29-1 with TRBJ2-5; D perhaps matches TRBD1 (5 bases). V lost 2 bases to trimming and J lost 4 bases, with 5 bases between them. CDR3 length: 11 residues. Germline assignment: CDR1 SQVTM and CDR2 ANQGSEA.

This sequence joins TRBV18 and TRBJ1-3; D remains unclear. From germline, CDR1 is KGHSH and CDR2 LQKENI. The CDR3 extends over 15 amino acids. V lost 1 base and J lost 3, with 10 bases in between. DNA of the CDR3: TGTGCCAGCTCACCACTGGGGAGCATTGGAAACACCATATATTTT. It codes for CASSPLGSIGNTIYF.

The CDR3 nucleotides read TGTGCCAGCAGTATGACGGGAGGAGGGAATGAGCAGTTCTTC. This translates into CASSMTGGGNEQFF. This chain uses TRBV6-4 with TRBJ2-1; TRBD2 agrees at 7 bases. Germline-derived CDR1 and CDR2 are MRHNA and SNTAGT. Trimming cost V 5 bases and J 7 bases; bases outside gene matches: 8. The CDR3 length is 14 residues.

The CDR3 DNA reads as TGTGCCAGCAGCCAAGTCCAGCCGAATAATTCACCCCTCCACTTT. This codes for CASSQVQPNNSPLHF. The rearrangement links TRBV14 to TRBJ1-6; D not certain. Trimming pared 1 base from V and 5 bases from J, leaving 9 bases between. The CDR3 spans 15 residues. CDR1 is SGHDN, CDR2 FVKESK, per germline. The full variable domain, with the rest looked up from reference TRBV14 and TRBJ1-6, is EAGVTQFPSHSVIEKGQTVTLRCDPISGHDNLYWYRRVMGKEIKFLLHFVKESKQDESGMPNNRFLAERTGGTYSTLKVQPAELEDSGVYFCASSQVQPNNSPLHFGNGTRLTVT.

V usage is TRBV5-4 and J usage is TRBJ2-7, with 10 nucleotides matching TRBD1. The V gene end was trimmed by 3 bases and the J gene end by 3 bases; junction bases not matched to a gene: 6. CDR1 SGHNT and CDR2 YYREEE come from the germline V gene (reference sequence). The CDR3 runs to 15 residues. The DNA for the CDR3 is TGTGCCAGCAGCTCTCCCCGGGACAGGGGCTACGAGCAGTACTTC. Its translation is CASSSPRDRGYEQYF.

The chain joins TRBV4-1 to TRBJ2-1; 11 bases line up with TRBD2. Germline CDR1 and CDR2: MGHRA and YSYEKL. The ends lost 0 bases at V and 5 bases at J; junction bases unmatched: 3. The CDR3 length is 16 residues. CDR3 coding DNA: TGCGCCAGCAGCCAAGATGGGACTAGCGGCAACAATGAGCAGTTCTTC. It specifies CASSQDGTSGNNEQFF.

The chain couples TRBV12-1 to TRBJ2-7; TRBD2 is the table's D call and was not checked against the DNA. TRBV12-1 is marked as a pseudogene. The CDR3 has 17 residues. The CDR3 region has the DNA TGTGCCAGCAGCGCAGAAAGGACTAGCGGGAGTCTATACGAGCAGTACTTC. It codes for CASSAERTSGSLYEQYF.

The genes are TRBV21-1 and TRBJ2-1; TRBD2 is taken as the D call from the table, unchecked against the DNA. TRBV21-1 is shown as a pseudogene. The CDR3 runs to 17 residues. CDR3 residues: CASSKVPGLAAYNEQFF. The CDR3 DNA sequence: TGTGCCAGCAGCAAAGTACCGGGACTAGCGGCATACAATGAGCAGTTCTTC.

The chain links TRBV5-4 to TRBJ1-1; D unresolved. Germline V lookup: CDR1 SGHNT, CDR2 YYREEE (reference sequence). V lost 4 bases and J 1 base, leaving 8 bases between the germline ends. CDR3 length equals 13 residues. In DNA form, the CDR3 reads TGTGCCAGCAGCCAGGAGGCGAACACTGAAGCTTTCTTT. Amino acids: CASSQEANTEAFF.

The rearrangement links TRBV5-1 to TRBJ2-7; the D is unclear. The CDR3 extends over 11 amino acids. V was clipped by 5 bases and J by 1 base, with 4 bases between them. Germline assignment: CDR1 SGHRS and CDR2 YFSETQ. The CDR3 DNA is TGCGCCAGCAGGGATTCCTACGAGCAGTACTTC. It codes for CASRDSYEQYF.

The table lists this clone with a count of one. The chain has TRBV12-5 and TRBJ1-5; no definite D call. From germline, CDR1 is LGHNT and CDR2 FRNRAP. V was shortened by 1 base and J by 4 bases, with 5 bases between the two germline ends. This CDR3 spans 13 amino acids. As DNA, the CDR3 is TGTGCTAGTGGTTTGGGGCGGAATCAGCCCCAGCATTTT. Its translation is CASGLGRNQPQHF.